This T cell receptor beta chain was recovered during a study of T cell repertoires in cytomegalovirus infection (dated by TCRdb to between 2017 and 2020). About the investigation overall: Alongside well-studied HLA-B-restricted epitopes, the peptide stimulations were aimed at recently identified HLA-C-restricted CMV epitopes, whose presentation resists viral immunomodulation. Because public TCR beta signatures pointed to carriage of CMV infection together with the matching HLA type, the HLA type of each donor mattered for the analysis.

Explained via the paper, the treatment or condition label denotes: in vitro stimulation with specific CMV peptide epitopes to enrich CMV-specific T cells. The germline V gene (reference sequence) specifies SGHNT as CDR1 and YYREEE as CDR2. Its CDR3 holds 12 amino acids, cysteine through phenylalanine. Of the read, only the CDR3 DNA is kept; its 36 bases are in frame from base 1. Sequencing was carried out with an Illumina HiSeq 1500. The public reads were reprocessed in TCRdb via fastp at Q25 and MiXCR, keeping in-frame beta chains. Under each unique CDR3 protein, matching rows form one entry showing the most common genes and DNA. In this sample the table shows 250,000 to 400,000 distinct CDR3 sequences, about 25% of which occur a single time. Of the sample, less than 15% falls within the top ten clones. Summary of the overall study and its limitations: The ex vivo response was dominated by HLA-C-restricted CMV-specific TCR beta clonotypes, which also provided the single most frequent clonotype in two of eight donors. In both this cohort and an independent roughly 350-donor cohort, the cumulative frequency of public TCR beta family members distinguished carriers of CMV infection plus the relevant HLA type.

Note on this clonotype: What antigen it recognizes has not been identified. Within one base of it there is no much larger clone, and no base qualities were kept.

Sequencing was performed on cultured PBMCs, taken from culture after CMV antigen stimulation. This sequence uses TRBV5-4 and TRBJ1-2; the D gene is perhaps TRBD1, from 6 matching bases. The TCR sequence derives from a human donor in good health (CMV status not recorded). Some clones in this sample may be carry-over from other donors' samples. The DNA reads TGTGGGACAGCCTCCTACCCCTATGGCTACACCTTC. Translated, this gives CGTASYPYGYTF.